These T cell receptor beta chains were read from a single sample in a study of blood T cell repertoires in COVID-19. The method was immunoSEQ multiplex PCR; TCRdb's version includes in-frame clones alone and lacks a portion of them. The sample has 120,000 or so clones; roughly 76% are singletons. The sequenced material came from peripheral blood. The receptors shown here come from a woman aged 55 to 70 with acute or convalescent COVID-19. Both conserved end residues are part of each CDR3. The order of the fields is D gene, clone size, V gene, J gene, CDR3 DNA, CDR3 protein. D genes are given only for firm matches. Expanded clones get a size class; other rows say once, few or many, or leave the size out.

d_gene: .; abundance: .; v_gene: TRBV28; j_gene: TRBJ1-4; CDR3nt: TGTGCCAGCAGTTCCCCCACGACAGGATCTAATGAAAAACTGTTTTTT; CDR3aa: CASSSPTTGSNEKLFF
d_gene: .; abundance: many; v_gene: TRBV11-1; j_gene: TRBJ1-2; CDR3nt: TGTGCCAGCAGCCCTATCCAGGGTTCTTACTATGGCTACACCTTC; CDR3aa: CASSPIQGSYYGYTF
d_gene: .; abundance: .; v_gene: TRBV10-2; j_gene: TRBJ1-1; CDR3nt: TGCGCCAGCAGTGAGTCGAGGGATAAGAACACTGAAGCTTTCTTT; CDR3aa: CASSESRDKNTEAFF
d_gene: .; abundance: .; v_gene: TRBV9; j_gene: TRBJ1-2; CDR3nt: TGTGCCAGTCGTGGCAGCTCCGAACTACCCTATGGCTACACCTTC; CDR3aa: CASRGSSELPYGYTF
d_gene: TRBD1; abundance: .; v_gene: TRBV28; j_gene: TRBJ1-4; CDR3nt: TGTGCCAGCAGTTTACGGGACAGGAGTTATACAACTAATGAAAAACTGTTTTTT; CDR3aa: CASSLRDRSYTTNEKLFF
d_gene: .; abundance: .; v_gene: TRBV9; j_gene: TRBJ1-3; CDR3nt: TGTGCCAGCAGCGTAGCGGTCGGGAGCTCTGGAAACACCATATATTTT; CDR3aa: CASSVAVGSSGNTIYF
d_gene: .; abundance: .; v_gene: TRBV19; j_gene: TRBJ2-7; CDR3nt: TGTGCCAGGAGTTGGACGGGGAAGGTGGGCGAGCAGTACTTC; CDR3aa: CARSWTGKVGEQYF
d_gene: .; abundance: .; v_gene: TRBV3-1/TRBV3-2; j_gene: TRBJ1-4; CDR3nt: TGTGCCAGCAGCCACGGGGGGGGTGAAAAACTGTTTTTT; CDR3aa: CASSHGGGEKLFF
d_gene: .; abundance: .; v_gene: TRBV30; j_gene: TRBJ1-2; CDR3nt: TGTGCCTGGAGTGTATTAAACTATGGCTACACCTTC; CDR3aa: CAWSVLNYGYTF
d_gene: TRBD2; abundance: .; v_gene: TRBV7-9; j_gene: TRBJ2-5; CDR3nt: TGTGCCAGCAGCGTTCCCTGGCGGGGGAAATCCCCGGAGACCCAGTACTTC; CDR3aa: CASSVPWRGKSPETQYF
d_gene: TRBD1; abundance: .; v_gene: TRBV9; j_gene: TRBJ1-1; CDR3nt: TGTGCCAGCAGCATTCACCGGGACAGGGGGTCCACTGAAGCTTTCTTT; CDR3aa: CASSIHRDRGSTEAFF
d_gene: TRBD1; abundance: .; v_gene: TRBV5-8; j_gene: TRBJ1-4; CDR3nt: TGTGCCAGCAGCAGGGGACAGACAACTAATGAAAAACTGTTTTTT; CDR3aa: CASSRGQTTNEKLFF
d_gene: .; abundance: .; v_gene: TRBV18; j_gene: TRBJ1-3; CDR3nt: TGTGCCAGCTCACAACAGGGCTCTGCAGGAAACACCATATATTTT; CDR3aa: CASSQQGSAGNTIYF
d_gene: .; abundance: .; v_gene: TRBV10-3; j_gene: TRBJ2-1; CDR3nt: TGTGCCACGGACAGTTCCTCCTACAATGAGCAGTTCTTC; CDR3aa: CATDSSSYNEQFF
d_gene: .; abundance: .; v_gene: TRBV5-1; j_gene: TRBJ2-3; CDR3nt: TGCGCCAGCAGCCTCCACTACTTAAGCACAGATACGCAGTATTTT; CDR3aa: CASSLHYLSTDTQYF
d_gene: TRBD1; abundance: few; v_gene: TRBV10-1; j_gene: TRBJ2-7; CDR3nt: TGCGCCATTCCCGGGACAGGAGTCTACGAGCAGTACTTC; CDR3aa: CAIPGTGVYEQYF
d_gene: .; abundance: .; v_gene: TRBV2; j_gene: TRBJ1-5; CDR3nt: TGTGCCAGCAAGAGGGAGACCCTTTCCAATCAGCCCCAGCATTTT; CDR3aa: CASKRETLSNQPQHF
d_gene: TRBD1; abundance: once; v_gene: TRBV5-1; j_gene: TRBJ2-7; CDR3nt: TGCGCCAGCAGGAGGCTCCGGGACAGCTCCCGCGAGCAGTACTTC; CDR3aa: CASRRLRDSSREQYF
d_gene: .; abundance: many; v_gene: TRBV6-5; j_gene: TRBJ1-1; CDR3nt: TGTGCCAGCAGAATTCAGGGGAACACTGAAGCTTTCTTT; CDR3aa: CASRIQGNTEAFF
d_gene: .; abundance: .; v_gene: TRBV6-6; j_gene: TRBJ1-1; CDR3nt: TGTGCCAGCAGCCGCGACAGTATGAACACTGAAGCTTTCTTT; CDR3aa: CASSRDSMNTEAFF
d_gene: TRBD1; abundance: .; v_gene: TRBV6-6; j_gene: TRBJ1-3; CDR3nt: TGTGCCAGCATCCGACAGGGGACTGGAAACACCATATATTTT; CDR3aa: CASIRQGTGNTIYF
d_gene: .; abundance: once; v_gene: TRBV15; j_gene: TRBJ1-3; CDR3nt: TGTGCCACCAGCAGAGATGCGGAGCCCATATATTTT; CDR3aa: CATSRDAEPIYF
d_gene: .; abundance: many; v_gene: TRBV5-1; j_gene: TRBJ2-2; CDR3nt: TGCGCCAGCAGCCCGGACAGTAACACCGGGGAGCTGTTTTTT; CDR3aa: CASSPDSNTGELFF
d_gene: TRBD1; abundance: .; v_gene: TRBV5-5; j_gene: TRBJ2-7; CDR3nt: TGTGCCAGCAGCCTGACGGACAGGGCCGAGCAGTACTTC; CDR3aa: CASSLTDRAEQYF
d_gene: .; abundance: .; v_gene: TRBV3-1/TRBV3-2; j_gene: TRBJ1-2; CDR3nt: TGTGCCAGCAGCCAAGGTCCCGGGGAAACAACGGGCTATGGCTACACCTTC; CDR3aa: CASSQGPGETTGYGYTF
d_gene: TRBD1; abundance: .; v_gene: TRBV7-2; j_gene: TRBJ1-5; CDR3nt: TGTGCCAGCGGGACAGGGGAATATAGCAATCAGCCCCAGCATTTT; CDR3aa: CASGTGEYSNQPQHF
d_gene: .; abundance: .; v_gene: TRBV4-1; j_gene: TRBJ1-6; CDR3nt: TGCGCCAGCAGCCAAGATGTGGCGGAAAACTCCTATAATTCACCCCTCCACTTT; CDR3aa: CASSQDVAENSYNSPLHF
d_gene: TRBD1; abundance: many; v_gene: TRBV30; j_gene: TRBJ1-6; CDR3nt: TGTGCCTGGAGTGTACAAGGTGGGACAGATGCATCACCCCTCCACTTT; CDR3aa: CAWSVQGGTDASPLHF
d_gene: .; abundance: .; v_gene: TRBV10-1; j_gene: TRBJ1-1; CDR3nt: TGCGCCAGCAGTGTGAGGGATTCGACTGAAGCTTTCTTT; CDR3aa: CASSVRDSTEAFF
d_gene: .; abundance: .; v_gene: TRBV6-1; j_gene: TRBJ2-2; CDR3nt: TGTGCCAGCAGAACGGGAGCAAACACCGGGGAGCTGTTTTTT; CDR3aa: CASRTGANTGELFF
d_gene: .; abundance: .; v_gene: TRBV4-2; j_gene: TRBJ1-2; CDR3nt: TGTGCCAGCAGCCAAGACCCAGACAGGAACTATGGCTACACCTTC; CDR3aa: CASSQDPDRNYGYTF
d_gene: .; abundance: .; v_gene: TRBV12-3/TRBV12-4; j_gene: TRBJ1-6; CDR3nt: TGTGCCAGCAGTTTGACAGCGAGTTCACCCCTCCACTTT; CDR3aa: CASSLTASSPLHF
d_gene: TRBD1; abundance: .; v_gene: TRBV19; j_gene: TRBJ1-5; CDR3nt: TGTGCCAGTAGTCCGGGGACAGGGTCGGCTCAGCCCCAGCATTTT; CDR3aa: CASSPGTGSAQPQHF
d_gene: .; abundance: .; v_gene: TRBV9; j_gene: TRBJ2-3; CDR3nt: TGTGCCAGCAGCTCCCTTGCGGGGTCGTCGGATACGCAGTATTTT; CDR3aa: CASSSLAGSSDTQYF
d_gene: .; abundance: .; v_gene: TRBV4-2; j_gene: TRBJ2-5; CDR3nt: TGTGCCAGCAGCCCAAGGGGGGAGGGAGAGACCCAGTACTTC; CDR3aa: CASSPRGEGETQYF
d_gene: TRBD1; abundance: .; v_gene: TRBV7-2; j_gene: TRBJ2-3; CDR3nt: TGTGCCAGCAGCCCCCGGGGGGACAGGGGCGCCTCTAGCACAGATACGCAGTATTTT; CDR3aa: CASSPRGDRGASSTDTQYF
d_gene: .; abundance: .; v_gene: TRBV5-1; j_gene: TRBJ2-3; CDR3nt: TGCGCCAGCAGCTTGGAAAGGGGTGACACGCAGTATTTT; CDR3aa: CASSLERGDTQYF
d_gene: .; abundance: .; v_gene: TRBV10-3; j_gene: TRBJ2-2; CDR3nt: TGTGCCATCAGCCCGGGGACCGGGGAGCTGTTTTTT; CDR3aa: CAISPGTGELFF
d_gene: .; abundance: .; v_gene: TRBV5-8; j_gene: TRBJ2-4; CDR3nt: TGTGCCAGCAGCTTGTTCGGGGATAAAAACATTCAGTACTTC; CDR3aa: CASSLFGDKNIQYF
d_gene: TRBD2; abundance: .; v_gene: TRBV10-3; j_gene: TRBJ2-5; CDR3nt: TGTGCCATCAGTCTCGGGCGGGGGTGGCAAGAGACCCAGTACTTC; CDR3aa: CAISLGRGWQETQYF
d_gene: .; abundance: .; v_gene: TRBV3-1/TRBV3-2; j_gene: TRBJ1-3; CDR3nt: TGTGCCAGCAGCCAGGAGGGGAGCTCTGGAAACACCATATATTTT; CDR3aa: CASSQEGSSGNTIYF
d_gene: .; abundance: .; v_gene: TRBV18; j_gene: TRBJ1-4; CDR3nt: TGTGCCAGCTCACCTGAAACAAATGAAAAACTGTTTTTT; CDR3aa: CASSPETNEKLFF
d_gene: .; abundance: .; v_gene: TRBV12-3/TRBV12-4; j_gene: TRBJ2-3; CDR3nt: TGTGCCAGCAGTGAGCAGATGGGCACGCAGTATTTT; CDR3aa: CASSEQMGTQYF
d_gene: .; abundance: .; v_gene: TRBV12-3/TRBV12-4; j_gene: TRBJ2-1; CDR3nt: TGTGCCAGCAGACAGTGGTCCTACAATGAGCAGTTCTTC; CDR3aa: CASRQWSYNEQFF
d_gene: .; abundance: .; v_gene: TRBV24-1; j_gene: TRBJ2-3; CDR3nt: TGTGCCACCAGTTTGACAGGGACTAGCACAGATACGCAGTATTTT; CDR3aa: CATSLTGTSTDTQYF
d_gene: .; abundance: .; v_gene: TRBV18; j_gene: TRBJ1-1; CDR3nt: TGTGCCAGCTCCGCAGGGGTGAACACTGAAGCTTTCTTT; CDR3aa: CASSAGVNTEAFF
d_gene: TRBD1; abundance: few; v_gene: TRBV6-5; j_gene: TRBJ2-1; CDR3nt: TGTGCCAGCAGTCTGGGGACAGGGGGACAGTTCTTC; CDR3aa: CASSLGTGGQFF
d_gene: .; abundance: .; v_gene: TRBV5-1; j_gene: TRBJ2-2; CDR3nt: TGCGCCAGCAGCTTGAATTTGGCTGGCCCCACCGGGGAGCTGTTTTTT; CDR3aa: CASSLNLAGPTGELFF
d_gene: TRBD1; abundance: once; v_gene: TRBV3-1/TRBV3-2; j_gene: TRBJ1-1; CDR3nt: TGTGCCAGCAGCCAAACAGGGGCTGAAGCTTTCTTT; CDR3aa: CASSQTGAEAFF
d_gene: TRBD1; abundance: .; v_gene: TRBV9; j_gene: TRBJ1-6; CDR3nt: TGTGCCAGCAGCCCCCGGACAGGTTCTCATAATTCACCCCTCCACTTT; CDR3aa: CASSPRTGSHNSPLHF
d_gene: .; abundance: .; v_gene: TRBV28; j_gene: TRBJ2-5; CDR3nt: TGTGCCAGCAGTTTAGGGGGGACTCAAGAGACCCAGTACTTC; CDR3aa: CASSLGGTQETQYF
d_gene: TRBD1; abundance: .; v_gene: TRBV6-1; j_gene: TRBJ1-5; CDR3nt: TGTGCCAGCAGTGAACAGGGGGCTGCGTCCGGTCAGCCCCAGCATTTT; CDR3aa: CASSEQGAASGQPQHF
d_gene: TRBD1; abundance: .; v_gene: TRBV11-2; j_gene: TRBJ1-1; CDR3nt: TGTGCCAGCAGCTTAGATTTGGGGGGGGACAGGGAAGCTTTCTTT; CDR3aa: CASSLDLGGDREAFF
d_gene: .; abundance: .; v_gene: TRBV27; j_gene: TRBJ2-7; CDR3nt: TGTGCCAGCAGTTATGAACCAGCGGACTACTACGAGCAGTACTTC; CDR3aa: CASSYEPADYYEQYF
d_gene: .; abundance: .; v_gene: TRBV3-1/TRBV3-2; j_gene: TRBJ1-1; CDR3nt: TGTGCCAGCAGCCAAGATCACAGGGCCGCTGAAGCTTTCTTT; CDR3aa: CASSQDHRAAEAFF
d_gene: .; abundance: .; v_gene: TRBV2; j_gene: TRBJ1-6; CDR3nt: TGTGCCAGCACCGGGGATTGGTATAATTCACCCCTCCACTTT; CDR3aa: CASTGDWYNSPLHF
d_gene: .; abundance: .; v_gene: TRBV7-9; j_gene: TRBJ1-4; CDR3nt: TGTGCCAGCAGCTTAGCGTCCACAGGGCATGAAAAACTGTTTTTT; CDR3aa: CASSLASTGHEKLFF
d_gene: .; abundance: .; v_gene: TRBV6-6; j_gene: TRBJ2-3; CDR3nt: TGTGCCAGCAGCTCCCTGGGGGCCCGACGGGCAGATACGCAGTATTTT; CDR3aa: CASSSLGARRADTQYF